This entry features one TCR beta chain sequence. This sample was taken from a study of control samples from healthy donors and cancer patients. Produced via immunoSEQ multiplex PCR; TCRdb's table is partial and in-frame only. The data show about 180,000 clones, with about 91% seen just once and just over 2% held by the top ten. The CDR3 sequence is 13 residues long. Germline CDR1 SEHNR, CDR2 FQNEAQ (reference sequence). V was pared by 4 bases and J by 7 bases, with 11 bases between. This sequence originates from a woman aged 40 to 50 in good health. This chain connects TRBV7-9 to TRBJ2-1; D unclear. Material for sequencing was blood. The DNA for the CDR3 is TGTGCCAGCAGCTCCAACGTAGGTAATGAGCAGTTCTTC. Protein: CASSSNVGNEQFF.